The following is a T cell receptor (beta chain) sequence with its context. The antigen is undetermined. This specimen belongs to a study of blood T cells in healthy people across ages. Points from the study as a whole: PBMCs went unsorted, and a conclusive naive versus antigen-experienced comparison was therefore prevented. A strong correlation between TCR beta diversity and naive T cell percentage was seen. TCR beta diversity, measured per million T cells, fell in a roughly linear way with age.

Through a sample-barcoded 5' primer and a J-beta primer mix, a second PCR was run for roughly 6 to 11 cycles. Every single cDNA molecule received a tag from a template-switch adaptor with 12 random nucleotides. Via MiXCR, TCRdb re-called the 5' RACE reads, giving one row per CDR3 protein. The sample has a few hundred thousand distinct CDR3 sequences, about half seen once. The CDR3 contains 16 residues. The germline V gene has CDR1 MNHEY and CDR2 SVGAGI. Between the trimmed V and J ends, which lost 2 bases and 4 bases, there was a span of 17 bases. Sample: blood. The rearrangement joins TRBV6-5 to TRBJ1-2; the D gene is possibly TRBD1 (5 bases). The receptor was derived from a man in his 60s in good health. The CDR3 DNA sequence: TGTGCCAGCAGTTACGGGCCAGCGGGGGGTAGCTATGGCTACACCTTC. This translates into CASSYGPAGGSYGYTF.